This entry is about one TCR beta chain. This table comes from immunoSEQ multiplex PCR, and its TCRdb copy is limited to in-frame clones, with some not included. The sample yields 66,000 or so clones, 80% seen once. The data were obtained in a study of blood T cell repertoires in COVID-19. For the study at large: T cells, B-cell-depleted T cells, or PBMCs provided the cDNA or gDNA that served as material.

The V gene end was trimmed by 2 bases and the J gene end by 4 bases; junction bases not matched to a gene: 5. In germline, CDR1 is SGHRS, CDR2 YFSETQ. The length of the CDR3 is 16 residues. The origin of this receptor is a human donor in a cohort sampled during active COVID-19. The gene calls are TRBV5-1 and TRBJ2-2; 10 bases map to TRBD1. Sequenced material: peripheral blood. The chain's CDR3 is CASSLFGQGGTGELFF. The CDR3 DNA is TGCGCCAGCAGCTTATTTGGACAGGGGGGCACCGGGGAGCTGTTTTTT.